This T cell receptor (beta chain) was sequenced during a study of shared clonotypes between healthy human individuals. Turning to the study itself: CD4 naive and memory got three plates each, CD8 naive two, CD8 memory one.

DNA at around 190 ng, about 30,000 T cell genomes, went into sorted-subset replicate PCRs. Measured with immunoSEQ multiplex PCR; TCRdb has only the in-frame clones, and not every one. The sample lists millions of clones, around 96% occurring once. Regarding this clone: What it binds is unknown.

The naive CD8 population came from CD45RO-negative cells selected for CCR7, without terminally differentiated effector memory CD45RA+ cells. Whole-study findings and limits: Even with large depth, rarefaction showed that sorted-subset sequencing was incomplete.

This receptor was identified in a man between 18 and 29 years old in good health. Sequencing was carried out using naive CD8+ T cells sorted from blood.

For the CDR3, the DNA is TGTGCCAGCAGCTTAAGCCTCGATGAAAAACTGTTTTTT. It encodes CASSLSLDEKLFF. The chain couples TRBV7-8 to TRBJ1-4; D gene ambiguous. CDR3 length equals 13 residues. V lost 2 bases and J lost 6, with 7 bases in between. Per the germline V gene, CDR1 is SGHVS and CDR2 is FQNEAQ.